This T cell receptor beta chain was identified in a study of patients and donors after allogeneic stem cell transplantation. The CDR3 contains 16 residues. Germline CDR1 reads LGHDT; CDR2 reads YNNKEL (reference sequence). Trimming removed 4 bases from V and 4 bases from J, with 19 bases in between. From the RT-PCR reads, TCRdb called clonotypes with MiXCR, one entry per CDR3 protein. The sample has 400,000 to 450,000 distinct CDR3 sequences; approximately 16% are singletons. This TCR was sampled from a human donor who was either an allogeneic HSCT recipient or a stem cell or donor lymphocyte infusion donor (not recorded which). It is not recorded whose cells these are; they may come from a transplant donor. The chain links TRBV3-1 to TRBJ1-2, with D possibly TRBD1 on 5 matching bases. Sequencing was carried out using blood, either unsorted or a sorted T cell fraction (not recorded which). CDR3 coding DNA: TGTGCCAGCAGCCCCCTAGCCGGGACCTTTCCCTATGGCTACACCTTC. It codes for CASSPLAGTFPYGYTF.